These 18 T cell receptor beta chains were all obtained from the same sample, sequenced in a study of T-cell reconstitution after alpha-beta-depleted transplantation in children. Molecular barcoding with unique molecular identifiers was used for the TCRbeta library. TCRdb processed the PCR reads anew with MiXCR; each CDR3 protein has one entry. The repertoire holds 350,000 to 500,000 distinct CDR3 sequences, 43% seen once, with around 29% in the top ten. The sequences come from PBMCs, collected before TCRalphabeta/CD19-depleted stem cell transplant. The origin of the receptors is a girl aged 2 to 10 with aplastic anemia, due to receive a stem cell transplant.

The J gene is TRBJ2-6, the V gene TRBV28; D is unclear. This CDR3 spans 14 amino acids. The germline V and J ends were trimmed by 3 bases and 2 bases, with 5 bases remaining between them. Germline CDR1 is MDHEN and CDR2 is SYDVKM. CDR3 amino acids: CASSFRPGANVLTF. CDR3 in DNA: TGTGCCAGCAGTTTCAGACCTGGGGCCAACGTCCTGACTTTC.

CDR3 in amino acids: CAIGLPYNEQFF. DNA of the CDR3: TGTGCCATTGGACTACCCTACAATGAGCAGTTCTTC. V is TRBV28 and J is TRBJ2-1, with D possibly being TRBD2 (6 bases). Germline CDR1 MDHEN, CDR2 SYDVKM. V dropped 10 bases and J dropped 2 bases, with 9 bases sitting between them. The CDR3 loop spans 12 amino acids.

V and J are TRBV12-3 or TRBV12-4 and TRBJ2-4; 8 bases are a match to TRBD2. The CDR3 has 14 amino acids. With 3 bases clipped from V and 15 bases from J, the junction kept 13 bases outside the gene matches. The CDR3 nucleotides read TGTGCCAGCAGTTTGGAGGCGGGAGGACAAAGTCGGTACTTC. Its protein product is CASSLEAGGQSRYF.

This clonotype occurred many times. The CDR3 DNA reads TGTGCCAGCAGTTTAAGGACTCGCGGGAGGGCGCAGACCCAGTACTTC. It specifies CASSLRTRGRAQTQYF. The chain recombines TRBV12-3 or TRBV12-4 with TRBJ2-5, with 9 positions matching TRBD2. Unmatched junction bases numbered 10, after V lost 2 bases and J lost 6 bases. CDR3 length: 16 residues.

This clonotype was recorded only once. This chain uses TRBV28 with TRBJ1-5, with 8 bases fitting TRBD1. The CDR3 covers 15 residues. CDR1 and CDR2 from the germline V gene are MDHEN and SYDVKM. V lost 4 bases to trimming and J lost 7 bases; unmatched junction nucleotides: 9. The CDR3 is CASSSKTGAGQPQHF. CDR3 DNA: TGTGCCAGCAGTTCCAAGACAGGGGCAGGCCAGCCCCAGCATTTT.

This clonotype has just a few counts. This may come from a read error, since a much larger clone is one base off. This chain links TRBV29-1 with TRBJ2-7; D gene ambiguous. Per the germline V gene, CDR1 is SQVTM and CDR2 is ANQGSEA. The CDR3 sequence is 13 residues long. Deletions cut 0 bases from V and 9 bases from J, with 15 bases between. CDR3 amino acids: CSVEDIDECAQYF. In DNA, the CDR3 is TGCAGCGTTGAAGACATCGACGAGTGTGCGCAGTACTTC.

J is TRBJ2-7 and V is TRBV7-9; D is unclear. Germline CDR1 is SEHNR and CDR2 is FQNEAQ (reference sequence). The V end lost 5 bases, the J end lost 3 bases, and 11 bases lay between the germline ends. The CDR3 contains 13 residues. Written as DNA, the CDR3 is TGTGCCAGCAGCCCAGGTGACGACTACGAGCAGTACTTC. Protein: CASSPGDDYEQYF.

A few counts support this clonotype. The V gene is TRBV3-1, the J gene TRBJ2-7; D gene uncertain. The length of the CDR3 is 13 residues. Trimming stripped 3 bases from V and 6 bases from J, with 12 bases between. Germline CDR1 LGHDT, CDR2 YNNKEL (reference sequence). The CDR3 DNA follows: TGTGCCAGCAGCCACAATCGGATCCCCGAGCAGTACTTC. Translating it yields CASSHNRIPEQYF.

This clonotype has a handful of counts. The CDR3 sequence is CSARDPTGLRNSPLHF. CDR3 sequence (DNA): TGCAGTGCTAGAGACCCGACAGGGCTTCGAAATTCACCCCTCCACTTT. This chain connects TRBV20-1 to TRBJ1-6; 7 bases are shared with TRBD1. Losses at the gene ends were 0 bases for V and 7 bases for J; bases not matched to a gene: 9. Germline values: CDR1 DFQATT, CDR2 SNEGSKA (reference sequence). The CDR3 has 16 amino acids.

This clonotype was observed a few times. This chain uses TRBV28 with TRBJ1-6, with 10 bases lining up with TRBD1. Trimming at V came to 5 bases and at J to 7 bases, leaving 2 bases not matched to a gene. CDR3 size: 14 residues. Germline assignment: CDR1 MDHEN and CDR2 SYDVKM. The CDR3 is CASSGGQGNSPLHF. The CDR3 nucleotides read TGTGCCAGCAGTGGGGGACAGGGGAATTCACCCCTCCACTTT.

This clonotype was recorded at least ten times. The V call is TRBV5-1, the J call TRBJ2-2; D not certain. Germline V gene lookup returns CDR1 SGHRS and CDR2 YFSETQ. Between the trimmed V and J ends, which lost 0 bases and 4 bases, there was a span of 10 bases. The CDR3 spans 15 residues. CDR3 sequence: CASSLDNVGTGELFF. CDR3 nucleotides: TGCGCCAGCAGCTTGGATAATGTCGGCACCGGGGAGCTGTTTTTT.

The chain uses TRBV7-2 and TRBJ1-5, with a weak D call TRBD1 (5 bases). The CDR3 length is 15 residues. The germline CDR1 and CDR2 sequences are SGHTA and FQGNSA. Trimming pared 5 bases from V and 0 bases from J, leaving 11 bases between. The CDR3 region has the DNA TGTGCCAGCAGCCTATGGGGCTATAGCAATCAGCCCCAGCATTTT. This translates into CASSLWGYSNQPQHF.

Only a few counts were recorded for this clonotype. The genes are TRBV12-3 or TRBV12-4 and TRBJ1-2, with D hard to call. The CDR3 contains 12 residues. Trimming left V 6 bases short and J 7 bases short, with 12 bases between. The CDR3 nucleotides read TGTGCCAGCAGCCCGGGAGGGTCTGGCTACACCTTC. It codes for CASSPGGSGYTF.

There are a few counts of this clonotype. The rearrangement links TRBV6-5 to TRBJ2-1, with D perhaps TRBD2 (5 bases). Germline V gene data show CDR1 as MNHEY and CDR2 as SVGAGI. This CDR3 region has 12 residues. V was trimmed by 8 bases and J by 5 bases, leaving 10 bases between them. This chain's CDR3 is CASGSFNNEQFF. CDR3 in DNA: TGTGCCAGCGGGAGTTTCAACAATGAGCAGTTCTTC.

This clonotype came up once. This chain connects TRBV5-5 to TRBJ2-6; 7 bases fit TRBD1. The CDR3 consists of 17 residues. V trimming: 4 bases; J trimming: 0 bases; junction bases outside the gene matches: 7. CDR1 is SGHKS, CDR2 YYEKEE, per germline (reference sequence). CDR3 protein: CASSPDRFLSGANVLTF. In DNA form, the CDR3 reads TGTGCCAGCAGCCCGGACAGGTTCCTCTCTGGGGCCAACGTCCTGACTTTC. The full variable domain, rest sourced from reference TRBV5-5 and TRBJ2-6, is DAGVTQSPTHLIKTRGQQVTLRCSPISGHKSVSWYQQVLGQGPQFIFQYYEKEERGRGNFPDRFSARQFPNYSSELNVNALLLGDSALYLCASSPDRFLSGANVLTFGAGSRLTVL.

This clonotype was recorded many times. Here the CDR3 DNA reads TGCAGTGCTTCACATCCGGGACTAGCGGAGCAGTATTTT. It yields the protein CSASHPGLAEQYF. The rearrangement links TRBV20-1 to TRBJ2-3, with 11 nucleotides matching TRBD2. From germline, CDR1 is DFQATT and CDR2 SNEGSKA (reference sequence). Losses at the gene ends were 5 bases for V and 11 bases for J; bases not matched to a gene: 9. This CDR3 has 13 residues.

This chain links TRBV20-1 with TRBJ2-1; TRBD1 or TRBD2 may be the D gene (5 bases each). Germline V gene data show CDR1 as DFQATT and CDR2 as SNEGSKA (reference sequence). The CDR3 is 13 residues long. V was pared by 7 bases and J by 0 bases, with 10 bases between. As DNA, the CDR3 is TGCAGTGAGAGGGGCAGCTCCTACAATGAGCAGTTCTTC. This gives the protein CSERGSSYNEQFF.

This clonotype occurred once. This chain connects TRBV5-1 to TRBJ2-1; D possibly corresponds to TRBD2 (5 bases). V was pared by 4 bases and J by 6 bases, with 11 bases between. CDR3 length: 13 residues. Germline V gene sequence: CDR1 SGHRS, CDR2 YFSETQ. The CDR3 spells CASSLDYGNEQFF. Here the CDR3 DNA reads TGCGCCAGCAGCCTCGACTATGGCAATGAGCAGTTCTTC. The full variable domain, with the rest looked up from reference TRBV5-1 and TRBJ2-1, is KAGVTQTPRYLIKTRGQQVTLSCSPISGHRSVSWYQQTPGQGLQFLFEYFSETQRNKGNFPGRFSGRQFSNSRSEMNVSTLELGDSALYLCASSLDYGNEQFFGPGTRLTVL.